A single TCR beta chain is shown here with its context. This sample was included in a study of T-cell reconstitution after alpha-beta-depleted transplantation in children. Researchers prepared the TCRbeta library using unique molecular identifiers, the study reports. In TCRdb, the PCR reads were re-called with MiXCR into one record per CDR3 protein. The sample contains fewer than 750,000 distinct CDR3 sequences, under 25% of which appear only once. The CDR3 length is 14 residues. Trimming shortened V by 5 bases and J by 5 bases, and 15 bases separated the two germline ends. Germline CDR1 and CDR2: DFQATT and SNEGSKA (reference sequence).

The chain combines TRBV20-1 with TRBJ2-2; D not resolved. This sequence originates from a boy younger than two who had a stem cell transplant for acute myeloid leukemia, so the T cells may come from the graft donor. The sequencing here drew on PBMCs, mostly from graft donor cells, taken 360 days after TCRalphabeta/CD19-depleted stem cell transplant. CDR3 DNA: TGCAGTGCTTCATCTAGTGGGTGGACCGGGGAGCTGTTTTTT. It encodes CSASSSGWTGELFF.